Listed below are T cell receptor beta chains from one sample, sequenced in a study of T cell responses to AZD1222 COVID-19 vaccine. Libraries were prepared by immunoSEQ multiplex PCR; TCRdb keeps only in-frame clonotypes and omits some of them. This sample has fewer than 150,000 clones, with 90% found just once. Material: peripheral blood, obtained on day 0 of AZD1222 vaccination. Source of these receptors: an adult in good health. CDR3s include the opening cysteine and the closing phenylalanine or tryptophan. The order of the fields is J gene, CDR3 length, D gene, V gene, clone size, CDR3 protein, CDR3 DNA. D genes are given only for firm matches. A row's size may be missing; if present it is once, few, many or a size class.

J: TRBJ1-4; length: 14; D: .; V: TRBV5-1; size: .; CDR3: CASSLGGADEKLFF; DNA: TGCGCCAGCAGCTTGGGCGGGGCGGATGAAAAACTGTTTTTT
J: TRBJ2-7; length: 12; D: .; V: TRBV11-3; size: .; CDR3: CASSLDGFEQYF; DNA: TGTGCCAGCAGCTTAGATGGGTTCGAGCAGTACTTC
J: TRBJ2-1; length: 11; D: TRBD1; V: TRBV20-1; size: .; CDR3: CSARTGIEQFF; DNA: TGCAGTGCAAGGACAGGGATTGAGCAGTTCTTC
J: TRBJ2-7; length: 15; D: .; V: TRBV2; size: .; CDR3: CASSEKSSVLYEQYF; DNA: TGTGCCAGCAGTGAAAAGTCTAGCGTCCTCTACGAGCAGTACTTC
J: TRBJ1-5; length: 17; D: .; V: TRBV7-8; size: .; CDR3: CASSSNRQSPPPQPQHF; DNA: TGTGCCAGCAGCTCAAACAGACAGTCACCCCCACCTCAGCCCCAGCATTTT
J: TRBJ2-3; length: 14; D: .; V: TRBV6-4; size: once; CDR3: CASSDQLFTDTQYF; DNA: TGTGCCAGCAGTGACCAGCTATTCACAGATACGCAGTATTTT
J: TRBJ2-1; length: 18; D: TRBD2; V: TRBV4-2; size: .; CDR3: CASSRNTGLAGGRGEQFF; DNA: TGTGCCAGCAGCCGAAACACGGGACTAGCGGGGGGGAGAGGTGAGCAGTTCTTC
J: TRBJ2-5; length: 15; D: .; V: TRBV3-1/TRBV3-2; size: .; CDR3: CASSQDPSQGETQYF; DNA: TGTGCCAGCAGCCAAGATCCGTCCCAGGGGGAGACCCAGTACTTC
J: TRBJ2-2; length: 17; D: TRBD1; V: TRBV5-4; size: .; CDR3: CASSPRLGDRGIGELFF; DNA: TGTGCCAGCAGCCCCCGGTTAGGGGACAGGGGGATCGGGGAGCTGTTTTTT
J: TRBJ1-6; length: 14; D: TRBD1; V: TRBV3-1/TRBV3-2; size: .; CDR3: CASSLKDRDSPLHF; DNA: TGTGCCAGCAGCCTTAAGGACAGGGATTCACCCCTCCACTTT
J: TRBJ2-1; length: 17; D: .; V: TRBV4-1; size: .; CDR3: CASSQEGGGRSGNEQFF; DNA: TGCGCCAGCAGCCAAGAAGGGGGCGGGAGGTCGGGAAATGAGCAGTTCTTC
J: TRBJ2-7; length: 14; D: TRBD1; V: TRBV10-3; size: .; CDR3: CAIGDGTGSYEQYF; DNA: TGTGCCATCGGCGACGGGACAGGGTCTTACGAGCAGTACTTC
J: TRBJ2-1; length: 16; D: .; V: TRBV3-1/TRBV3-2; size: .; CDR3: CASSQDFRPNYNEQFF; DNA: TGTGCCAGCAGCCAAGATTTCAGACCAAATTACAATGAGCAGTTCTTC
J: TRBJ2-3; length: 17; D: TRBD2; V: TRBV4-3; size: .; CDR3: CASSQGTSGTLTDTQYF; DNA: TGCGCCAGCAGCCAAGGGACTAGCGGGACTCTAACAGATACGCAGTATTTT
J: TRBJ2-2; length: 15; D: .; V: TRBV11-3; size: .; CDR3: CASSLQAANTGELFF; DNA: TGTGCCAGCAGCTTACAGGCGGCCAACACCGGGGAGCTGTTTTTT
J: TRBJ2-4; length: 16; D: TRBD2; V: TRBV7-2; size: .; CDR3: CASSLYTSSGGNIQYF; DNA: TGTGCCAGCAGCTTATACACTTCTAGCGGAGGGAACATTCAGTACTTC
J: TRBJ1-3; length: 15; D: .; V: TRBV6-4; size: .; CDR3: CASSESRSSGNTIYF; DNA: TGTGCCAGCAGTGAATCGCGGAGCTCTGGAAACACCATATATTTT
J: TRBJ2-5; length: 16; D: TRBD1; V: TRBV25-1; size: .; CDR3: CASSGTDRGRRETQYF; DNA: TGTGCCAGCAGTGGAACAGACAGGGGCCGACGGGAGACCCAGTACTTC
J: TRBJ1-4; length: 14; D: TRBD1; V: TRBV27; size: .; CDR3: CASSSWDRDEKLFF; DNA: TGTGCCAGCAGCTCTTGGGACAGGGACGAAAAACTGTTTTTT
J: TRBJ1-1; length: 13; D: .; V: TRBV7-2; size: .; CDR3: CASSLDRAAEAFF; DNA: TGTGCCAGCAGCTTAGACAGGGCCGCTGAAGCTTTCTTT
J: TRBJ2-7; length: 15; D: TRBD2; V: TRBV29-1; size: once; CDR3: CSVGLAGASSYEQYF; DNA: TGCAGCGTTGGACTAGCGGGAGCCAGTTCCTACGAGCAGTACTTC
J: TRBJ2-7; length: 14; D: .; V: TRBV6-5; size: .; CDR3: CASRPGGGSYEQYF; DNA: TGTGCCAGCAGGCCTGGAGGAGGCTCCTACGAGCAGTACTTC
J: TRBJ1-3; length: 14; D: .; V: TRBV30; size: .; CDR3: CAWRGTRSGNTIYF; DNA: TGTGCCTGGAGGGGCACCCGCTCTGGAAACACCATATATTTT
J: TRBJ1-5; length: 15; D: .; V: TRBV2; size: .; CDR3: CASSEGVGLRQPQHF; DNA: TGTGCCAGCAGTGAAGGGGTGGGGCTACGGCAGCCCCAGCATTTT
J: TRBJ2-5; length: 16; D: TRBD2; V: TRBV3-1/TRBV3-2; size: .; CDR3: CASSQAAAGRQETQYF; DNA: TGTGCCAGCAGCCAAGCCGCAGCGGGGCGGCAAGAGACCCAGTACTTC
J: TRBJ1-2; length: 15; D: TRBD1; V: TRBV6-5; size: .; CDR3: CASSYLGQVGYGYTF; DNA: TGTGCCAGCAGTTACTTGGGACAGGTCGGATATGGCTACACCTTC
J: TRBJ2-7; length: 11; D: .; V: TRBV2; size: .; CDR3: CASSGRDEQYF; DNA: TGTGCCAGCAGTGGTAGGGACGAGCAGTACTTC
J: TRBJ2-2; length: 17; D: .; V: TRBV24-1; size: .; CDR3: CATSDLRLRDGTGELFF; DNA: TGTGCCACCAGTGATTTGCGGCTCAGGGACGGGACCGGGGAGCTGTTTTTT
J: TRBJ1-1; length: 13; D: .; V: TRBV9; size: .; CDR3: CASSVQKNTEAFF; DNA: TGTGCCAGCAGCGTGCAGAAGAACACTGAAGCTTTCTTT
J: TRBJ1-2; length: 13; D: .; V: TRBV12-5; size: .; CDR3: CASGLDRAQGYTF; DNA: TGTGCTAGTGGTTTGGACAGGGCGCAAGGCTACACCTTC
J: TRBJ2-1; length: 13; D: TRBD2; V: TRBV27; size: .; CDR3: CASSWGGRNEQFF; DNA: TGTGCCAGCAGTTGGGGAGGGCGTAATGAGCAGTTCTTC
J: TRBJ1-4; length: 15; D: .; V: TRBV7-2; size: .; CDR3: CASSLARRGREKLFF; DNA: TGTGCCAGCAGCTTAGCGCGGCGGGGTAGGGAAAAACTGTTTTTT
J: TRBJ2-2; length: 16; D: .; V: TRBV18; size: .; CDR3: CASSPLAPPNTGELFF; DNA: TGTGCCAGCTCACCACTAGCGCCTCCGAACACCGGGGAGCTGTTTTTT
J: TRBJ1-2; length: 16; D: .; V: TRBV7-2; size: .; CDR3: CASSLGLRGRHYGYTF; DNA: TGTGCCAGCAGCTTAGGGCTACGGGGGCGCCACTATGGCTACACCTTC
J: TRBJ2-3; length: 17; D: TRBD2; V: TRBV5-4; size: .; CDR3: CASSLFFSGRAADTQYF; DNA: TGTGCCAGCAGCTTATTTTTTAGCGGGAGGGCTGCAGATACGCAGTATTTT
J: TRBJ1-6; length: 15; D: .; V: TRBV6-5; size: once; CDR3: CASTIRPGYNSPLHF; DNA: TGTGCCAGCACCATACGACCCGGTTATAATTCACCCCTCCACTTT
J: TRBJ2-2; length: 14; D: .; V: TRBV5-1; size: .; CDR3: CASSLKAGVGELFF; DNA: TGCGCCAGCAGCTTGAAGGCAGGTGTGGGGGAGCTGTTTTTT
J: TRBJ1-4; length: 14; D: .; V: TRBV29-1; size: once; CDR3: CSVRRRASNEKLFF; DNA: TGCAGCGTTCGAAGGCGGGCATCAAATGAAAAACTGTTTTTT
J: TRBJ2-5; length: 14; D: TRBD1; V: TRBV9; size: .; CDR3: CASSVSLTGETQYF; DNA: TGTGCCAGCAGCGTGTCCCTGACAGGGGAGACCCAGTACTTC
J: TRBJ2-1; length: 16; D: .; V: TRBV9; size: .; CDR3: CASSPRSASSYNEQFF; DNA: TGTGCCAGCAGCCCCCGGTCGGCGTCCTCCTACAATGAGCAGTTCTTC
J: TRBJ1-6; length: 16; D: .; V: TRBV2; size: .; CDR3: CASSDSPAGAGSPLHF; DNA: TGTGCCAGCAGTGATTCCCCCGCAGGGGCGGGTTCACCCCTCCACTTT
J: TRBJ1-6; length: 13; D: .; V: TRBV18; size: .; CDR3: CASLGPGDSPLHF; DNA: TGTGCCAGCCTAGGACCAGGCGATTCACCCCTCCACTTT
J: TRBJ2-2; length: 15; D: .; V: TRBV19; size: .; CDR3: CASSPAGSLTGELFF; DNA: TGTGCCAGTAGTCCGGCGGGGTCTCTCACCGGGGAGCTGTTTTTT
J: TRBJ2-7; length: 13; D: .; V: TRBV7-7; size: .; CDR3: CASSLEESYEQYF; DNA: TGTGCCAGCAGCTTAGAAGAATCCTACGAGCAGTACTTC
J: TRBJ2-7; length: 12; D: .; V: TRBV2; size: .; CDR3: CASSENTYEQYF; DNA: TGTGCCAGCAGTGAAAACACCTACGAGCAGTACTTC
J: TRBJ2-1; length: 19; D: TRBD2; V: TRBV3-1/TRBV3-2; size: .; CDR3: CASSQATSGRQSSYNEQFF; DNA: TGTGCCAGCAGCCAAGCGACTAGCGGGAGGCAGAGCTCCTACAATGAGCAGTTCTTC
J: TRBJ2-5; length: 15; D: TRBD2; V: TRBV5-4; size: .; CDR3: CASTSAGGRQETQYF; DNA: TGTGCCAGCACATCAGCGGGGGGGCGCCAAGAGACCCAGTACTTC
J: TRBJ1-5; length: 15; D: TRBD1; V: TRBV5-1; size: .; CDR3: CASSPATGVNQPQHF; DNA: TGCGCCAGCAGCCCCGCTACAGGGGTCAATCAGCCCCAGCATTTT
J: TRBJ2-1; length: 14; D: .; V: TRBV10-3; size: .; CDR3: CAIRVNLLGNEQFF; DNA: TGTGCCATCAGGGTCAACCTCCTTGGGAATGAGCAGTTCTTC
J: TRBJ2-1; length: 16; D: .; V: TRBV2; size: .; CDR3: CASSSGGLRNYNEQFF; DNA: TGTGCCAGCAGTTCGGGGGGCCTACGGAACTACAATGAGCAGTTCTTC
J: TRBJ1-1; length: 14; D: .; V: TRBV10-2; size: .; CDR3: CASSDTGRNTEAFF; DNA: TGCGCCAGCAGTGACACTGGCAGAAACACTGAAGCTTTCTTT
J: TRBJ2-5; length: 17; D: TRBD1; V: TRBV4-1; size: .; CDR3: CASSQDRVGQGEETQYF; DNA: TGCGCCAGCAGCCAAGATCGGGTGGGGCAGGGGGAAGAGACCCAGTACTTC
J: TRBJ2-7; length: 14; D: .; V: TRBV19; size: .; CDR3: CASTISLGVYEQYF; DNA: TGTGCCAGTACAATAAGCCTAGGGGTGTACGAGCAGTACTTC
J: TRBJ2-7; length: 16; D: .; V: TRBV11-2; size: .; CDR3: CASSLATLGPGYEQYF; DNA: TGTGCCAGCAGCTTGGCTACATTGGGCCCGGGATACGAGCAGTACTTC
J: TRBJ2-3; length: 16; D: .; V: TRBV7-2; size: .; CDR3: CASSLGDGPSTDTQYF; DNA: TGTGCCAGCAGCTTAGGCGATGGGCCTAGCACAGATACGCAGTATTTT
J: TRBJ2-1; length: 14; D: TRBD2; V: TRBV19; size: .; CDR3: CASARLAGVNEQFF; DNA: TGTGCCAGCGCCAGACTAGCGGGAGTGAATGAGCAGTTCTTC
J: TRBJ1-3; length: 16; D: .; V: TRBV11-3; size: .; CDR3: CASSQGAPSSGNTIYF; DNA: TGTGCCAGCAGCCAAGGGGCCCCAAGCTCTGGAAACACCATATATTTT
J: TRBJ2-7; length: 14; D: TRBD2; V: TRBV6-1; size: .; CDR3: CASSELAGVNEQYF; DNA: TGTGCCAGCAGTGAATTAGCGGGAGTTAACGAGCAGTACTTC